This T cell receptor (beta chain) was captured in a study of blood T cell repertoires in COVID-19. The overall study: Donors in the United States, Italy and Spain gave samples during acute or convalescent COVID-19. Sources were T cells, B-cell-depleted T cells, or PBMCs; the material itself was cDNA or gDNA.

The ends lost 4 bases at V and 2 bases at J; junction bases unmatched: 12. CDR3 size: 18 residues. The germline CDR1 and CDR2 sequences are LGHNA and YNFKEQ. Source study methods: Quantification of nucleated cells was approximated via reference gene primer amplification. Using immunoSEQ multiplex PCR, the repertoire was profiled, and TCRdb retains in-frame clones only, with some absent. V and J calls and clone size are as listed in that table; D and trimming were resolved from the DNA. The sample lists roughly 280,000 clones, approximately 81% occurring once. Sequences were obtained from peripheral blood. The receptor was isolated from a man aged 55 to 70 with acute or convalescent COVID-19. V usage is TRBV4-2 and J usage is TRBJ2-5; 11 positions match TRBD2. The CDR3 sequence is CASSPGMGLAESQETQYF. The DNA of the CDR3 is TGTGCCAGCAGCCCTGGGATGGGACTAGCGGAATCTCAAGAGACCCAGTACTTC.